This TCR beta chain stems from a study of blood T cell repertoires in COVID-19. Profiling relied on immunoSEQ multiplex PCR, and the TCRdb table lists in-frame clones only, not all of them. The sample lists around 290,000 clones; less than 90% were seen once. Germline V gene sequence: CDR1 SGHVT, CDR2 SQSDAQ. There are 11 residues in the CDR3. V lost 3 bases and J lost 6, with 5 bases in between. The V gene is TRBV7-4, the J gene TRBJ2-5, with D unresolved. The specimen sequenced was peripheral blood. The receptor was derived from a woman in her sixties or seventies with COVID-19, enrolled during active disease. CDR3 in DNA: TGTGCCAGCAGCTTCGAGAAGACCCAGTACTTC. Translating it yields CASSFEKTQYF.